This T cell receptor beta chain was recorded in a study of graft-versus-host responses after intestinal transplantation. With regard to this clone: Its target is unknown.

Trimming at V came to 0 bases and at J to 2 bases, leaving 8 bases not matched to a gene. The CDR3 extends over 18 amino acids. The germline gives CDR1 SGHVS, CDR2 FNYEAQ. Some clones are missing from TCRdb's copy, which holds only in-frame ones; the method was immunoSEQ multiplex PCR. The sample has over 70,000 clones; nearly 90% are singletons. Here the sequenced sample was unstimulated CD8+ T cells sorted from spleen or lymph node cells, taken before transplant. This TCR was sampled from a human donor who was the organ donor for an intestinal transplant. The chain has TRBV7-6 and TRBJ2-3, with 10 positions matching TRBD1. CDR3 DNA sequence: TGTGCCAGCAGCTTAGCGGGTTCCGGGACAGGGGTCACAGATACGCAGTATTTT. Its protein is CASSLAGSGTGVTDTQYF.